This T cell receptor beta chain was captured in a study of T cells in Graves' hyperthyroidism and ophthalmopathy. The germline V gene encodes CDR1 MNHEY and CDR2 SMNVEV (reference sequence). With 8 bases clipped from V and 5 bases from J, the junction kept 6 bases outside the gene matches. This CDR3 spans 14 amino acids. Amplification of TCR beta CDR3 regions was performed using RNA transcripts as template. The HTBI primer set served for first-round RT-PCR of the TCR CDR3. TCRdb reprocessed the multiplex PCR reads via MiXCR and lists one record per CDR3 protein. The repertoire holds 300,000 to 400,000 distinct CDR3 sequences, with around a fifth as singletons. This clonotype was observed at least ten times.

V and J are TRBV27 and TRBJ2-1, with 10 bases aligning to TRBD2. The TCR sequence derives from a woman in her forties or fifties with Graves' hyperthyroidism. Sequencing was done on a sample of blood. In DNA form, the CDR3 reads TGTGCCAGCCGGAGCGGGGGGGCGAACAATGAGCAGTTCTTC. This encodes CASRSGGANNEQFF.